Each of the 30 T cell receptor beta chains below was sequenced from the same sample in a study of OX40 agonist ivuxolimab in advanced cancers. TCRdb's table, derived via immunoSEQ multiplex PCR, lists solely in-frame clones and lacks some. Of fewer than 65,000 clones in the sample, 84% were seen once. The starting material was CD4+ or CD8+ T cells sorted from blood, obtained in a trial of the OX40 agonist ivuxolimab. The receptors were sampled from an adult with an advanced solid tumor such as melanoma, head and neck, liver or kidney cancer.

A word on this clone: The sample contains more than one DNA sequence encoding this CDR3. The gene calls are TRBV18 and TRBJ2-7; TRBD2 matches at 7 bases. Germline V gives CDR1 KGHSH, CDR2 LQKENI. Trimming cost V 6 bases and J 4 bases; bases outside gene matches: 6. This CDR3 comprises 13 residues. This chain's CDR3 is CASSAGTTYEQYF. The DNA of the CDR3 is TGTGCCAGCTCGGCCGGGACTACGTACGAGCAGTACTTC.

V is TRBV7-2 and J is TRBJ2-1, with a tentative D call TRBD2 (6 bases). V was cut by 5 bases and J by 6 bases, with 17 bases left in between. There are 15 residues in the CDR3. The germline V gene encodes CDR1 SGHTA and CDR2 FQGNSA. CDR3 nucleotide sequence: TGTGCCAGCAGCCCGGGATTAGTGGGGGGCAATGAGCAGTTCTTC. It codes for CASSPGLVGGNEQFF.

The rearrangement uses TRBV1 and TRBJ2-1; the D segment call TRBD2 is taken from the table without a DNA check. TRBV1 is a recognized pseudogene. This CDR3 region has 16 residues. The CDR3 DNA reads TGCACCAGCAGCCAAGGTCGGAGCGGGTCCTACAATGAGCAGTTCTTC. Translation: CTSSQGRSGSYNEQFF.

CDR3 nucleotides: TGTGCCAGCAGCGAGGGGGACTATGGCTACACCTTC. Translated, it gives CASSEGDYGYTF. The chain links TRBV5-4 to TRBJ1-2; TRBD1 might be the D (6 bases). V was cut by 4 bases and J by 3 bases, with 7 bases left in between. Germline CDR1 is SGHNT and CDR2 is YYREEE (reference sequence). This CDR3 spans 12 amino acids.

DNA of the CDR3: TGTGCCAGTAGCCTCCTGACTAGCGGGAGAAATGAGCAGTTCTTC. This translates into CASSLLTSGRNEQFF. The V call is TRBV19, the J call TRBJ2-1, with TRBD2 matching 12 bases. Germline lookup yields CDR1 LNHDA and CDR2 SQIVND (reference sequence). The junction had 7 bases not matched to a gene; V was cut back by 6 bases and J by 7 bases. The CDR3 spans 15 residues.

The V call is TRBV19, the J call TRBJ1-4, with TRBD1 identical over 9 bases. Germline CDR1 and CDR2: LNHDA and SQIVND (reference sequence). After removal of 7 bases from V and 7 bases from J, the junction contained 7 bases not matched to a gene. The CDR3 consists of 14 residues. The CDR3 DNA reads as TGTGCCAGTACTCCCGGGACAGGGAGTGAAAAACTGTTTTTT. It translates to CASTPGTGSEKLFF. Based on the CDR3 plus reference TRBV19 and TRBJ1-4, the full variable domain is DGGITQSPKYLFRKEGQNVTLSCEQNLNHDAMYWYRQDPGQGLRLIYYSQIVNDFQKGDIAEGYSVSREKKESFPLTVTSAQKNPTAFYLCASTPGTGSEKLFFGSGTQLSVL.

This clone appeared once. The gene calls are TRBV6-5 and TRBJ2-7; D perhaps matches TRBD1 (8 bases). The CDR3 consists of 15 residues. Trimming shortened V by 5 bases and J by 6 bases, and 20 bases separated the two germline ends. Looked up from germline, CDR1 is MNHEY and CDR2 is SVGAGI. CDR3 nucleotides: TGTGCCAGCAGTACAGGGGGGGCAGGGGGGTCCGAGCAGTACTTC. It yields the protein CASSTGGAGGSEQYF.

The CDR3 DNA follows: TGTGCCAGTAGTATAGTTTTGGTAAGGGACAGGGGAAGGAGCAATCAGCCCCAGCATTTT. Translating it yields CASSIVLVRDRGRSNQPQHF. The V gene is TRBV19, the J gene TRBJ1-5, with 10 bases fitting TRBD1. J gave up 1 base and V 1 base, and 13 bases lay outside the gene matches. This CDR3 region has 20 residues. From germline, CDR1 is LNHDA and CDR2 SQIVND (reference sequence).

This sequence joins TRBV5-1 and TRBJ1-1; D unclear. CDR1 is SGHRS and CDR2 is YFSETQ in the germline V gene. V lost 4 bases and J lost 0, with 13 bases in between. The CDR3 length is 15 residues. CDR3 bases: TGCGCCAGCAGCCCGCTCCCGGCGGTGAACACTGAAGCTTTCTTT. As protein: CASSPLPAVNTEAFF.

This chain joins TRBV18 and TRBJ2-4; 8 nucleotides line up with TRBD1. The J segment lost 3 bases and the V segment lost 3 bases, leaving 10 bases of the junction unmatched. CDR1 is KGHSH, CDR2 LQKENI, per germline. CDR3 length: 17 amino acids. CDR3: CASSPRQGAAYKNIQYF. The CDR3 DNA sequence: TGTGCCAGCTCACCTCGGCAGGGGGCGGCCTACAAAAACATTCAGTACTTC.

V is TRBV9 and J is TRBJ2-3; 10 bases match TRBD2. Trimming took 0 bases from V and 3 from J; bases not matched to a gene: 4. CDR1 SGDLS and CDR2 YYNGEE come from the germline V gene. The CDR3 spans 16 residues. CDR3: CASSVELAGFTDTQYF. The CDR3, as DNA: TGTGCCAGCAGCGTAGAACTAGCGGGATTTACAGATACGCAGTATTTT.

The gene calls are TRBV7-8 and TRBJ1-3; tentative D call: TRBD1 (5 bases). Germline loops: CDR1 SGHVS, CDR2 FQNEAQ. V lost 5 bases to trimming and J lost 0 bases, with 17 bases between them. This CDR3 region has 17 residues. Written as DNA, the CDR3 is TGTGCCAGCAGCCTTACCGGGACCGCAAACTCTGGAAACACCATATATTTT. It yields the protein CASSLTGTANSGNTIYF.

V is TRBV6-4 and J is TRBJ2-7; 7 positions agree with TRBD1. CDR3 length: 14 residues. V was clipped by 3 bases and J by 0 bases; unmatched bases: 2. CDR1 is MRHNA and CDR2 is SNTAGT in the germline V gene. The CDR3: CASSESGGSYEQYF. The CDR3 coding sequence is TGTGCCAGCAGTGAGTCAGGGGGCTCCTACGAGCAGTACTTC.

V and J are TRBV2 and TRBJ1-2; D may be TRBD1 (5 bases). V was clipped by 10 bases and J by 4 bases, with 16 bases between them. There are 13 residues in the CDR3. From germline, CDR1 is SNHLY and CDR2 FYNNEI. CDR3 sequence: CATSALRGYGYTF. DNA of the CDR3: TGTGCCACTTCGGCTTTAAGGGGCTATGGCTACACCTTC.

This clone was observed a handful of times. The genes are TRBV15 and TRBJ2-5; D gene ambiguous. CDR1 is LNHNV and CDR2 is YYDKDF in the germline V gene (reference sequence). The CDR3 extends over 13 amino acids. V was cut by 7 bases and J by 2 bases, with 11 bases left in between. DNA for the CDR3: TGTGCCACCAACCCTAGACCTCAAGAGACCCAGTACTTC. Protein sequence: CATNPRPQETQYF.

The V gene is TRBV2, the J gene TRBJ2-4, with TRBD1 identical over 8 bases. Looked up from germline, CDR1 is SNHLY and CDR2 is FYNNEI. With V trimmed by 9 bases and J by 7 bases, 5 bases remained unmatched. CDR3 length equals 12 residues. Here the CDR3 reads CASKDRDNIQYF. For the CDR3, the DNA is TGTGCCAGTAAGGACAGGGATAACATTCAGTACTTC. The full variable domain, with the rest looked up from reference TRBV2 and TRBJ2-4, is EPEVTQTPSHQVTQMGQEVILRCVPISNHLYFYWYRQILGQKVEFLVSFYNNEISEKSEIFDDQFSVERPDGSNFTLKIRSTKLEDSAMYFCASKDRDNIQYFGAGTRLSVL.

The chain joins TRBV2 to TRBJ2-3; no clear D. This CDR3 is 13 amino acids long. Trimming stripped 6 bases from V and 0 bases from J, with 7 bases between. Germline loops: CDR1 SNHLY, CDR2 FYNNEI. CDR3 bases: TGTGCCAGCAGAACTGACAGCACAGATACGCAGTATTTT. Translation gives CASRTDSTDTQYF.

The CDR3 DNA reads TGTGCCTCCCGGGAGGTTTGGGACACTGAAGCTTTCTTT. As protein: CASREVWDTEAFF. The chain couples TRBV6-1 to TRBJ1-1, with D hard to call. CDR1 MNHNS and CDR2 SASEGT come from the germline V gene. V was shortened by 11 bases and J by 3 bases, with 16 bases between the two germline ends. The CDR3 totals 13 residues.

The chain uses TRBV6-5 and TRBJ2-5, with D perhaps matching TRBD1 (6 bases). Germline values: CDR1 MNHEY, CDR2 SVGAGI. This CDR3 region has 12 residues. The ends were cut back, 6 bases at V and 5 bases at J, with 10 bases in the middle. For the CDR3, the DNA is TGTGCCAGCAGCCAGGGGTCGGAGACCCAGTACTTC. It codes for CASSQGSETQYF.

The gene calls are TRBV30 and TRBJ1-4; D might be TRBD1 (5 bases). Germline lookup yields CDR1 GTSNPN and CDR2 SVGIG (reference sequence). V lost 5 bases, J lost 8 bases, and 12 bases lay in between. The length of the CDR3 is 12 residues. The CDR3 here is CAWGTPGEKLFF. In DNA, the CDR3 is TGTGCCTGGGGGACCCCGGGGGAAAAACTGTTTTTT.

V gene TRBV5-6 combines with J gene TRBJ1-3; D unclear. V was cut by 1 base and J by 1 base, with 12 bases left in between. CDR1 is SGHDT and CDR2 is YYEEEE in the germline V gene. The CDR3 is 16 amino acids. The CDR3 protein is CASSLYRTASGNTIYF. The CDR3 DNA reads as TGTGCCAGCAGCTTGTACCGGACGGCTTCTGGAAACACCATATATTTT.

The gene calls are TRBV6-6 and TRBJ2-7; 7 nucleotides agree with TRBD2. The V and J ends lost 0 bases and 3 bases, in that order; junction bases with no gene match: 5. This CDR3 has 15 residues. Germline V CDR1 and CDR2: MNHNY, SVGAGI (reference sequence). CDR3 protein: CASSYSGGADYEQYF. CDR3 coding DNA: TGTGCCAGCAGTTACTCGGGAGGGGCGGACTACGAGCAGTACTTC.

The chain uses TRBV11-2 and TRBJ2-1, with 11 positions matching TRBD2. Germline V lookup: CDR1 SGHAT, CDR2 FQNNGV. The junction had 8 bases not matched to a gene; V was cut back by 5 bases and J by 8 bases. The CDR3 is 15 amino acids. The CDR3 loop is CASSPRVAGGDEQFF. The CDR3 bases are TGTGCCAGCAGCCCACGAGTAGCGGGAGGGGATGAGCAGTTCTTC.

The chain combines TRBV30 with TRBJ2-1, with TRBD2 matching over 10 bases. Germline CDR1 and CDR2: GTSNPN and SVGIG (reference sequence). CDR3 length: 17 amino acids. V lost 2 bases, J lost 4 bases, and 11 bases stayed unmatched. CDR3 bases: TGTGCCTGGAGTTTACTAGCGGGAACCCGTCGGTACAATGAGCAGTTCTTC. Translating it yields CAWSLLAGTRRYNEQFF.

With regard to this clone: One end of the junction fails to match germline, which may point to a read error. The J gene is TRBJ1-5, the V gene TRBV2; D call uncertain. Per germline, CDR1 SNHLY and CDR2 FYNNEI. This CDR3 has 14 residues. The CDR3 protein is CASREGGVYQPQHF. CDR3 sequence (DNA): TGTGCCAGCAGGGAAGGTGGGGTTTATCAGCCCCAGCATTTT.

The genes are TRBV9 and TRBJ1-2, with 8 positions matching TRBD1. The V gene end was trimmed by 3 bases and the J gene end by 4 bases; junction bases not matched to a gene: 5. CDR3 size: 14 residues. CDR1 and CDR2 (germline): SGDLS, YYNGEE. The CDR3 reads CASSARQGSYGYTF. DNA of the CDR3: TGTGCCAGCAGCGCCCGACAGGGGTCCTATGGCTACACCTTC.

Only one count was recorded for this clone. This chain uses TRBV18 with TRBJ2-7, with D unclear. V was shortened by 6 bases and J by 9 bases, with 12 bases between the two germline ends. The germline V gene has CDR1 KGHSH and CDR2 LQKENI. This CDR3 region has 11 residues. CDR3: CASSLDVRQYF. CDR3 nucleotide sequence: TGTGCCAGCTCCCTAGACGTGAGGCAGTACTTC.

This clone was seen more than once but under ten times. The chain employs TRBV10-2 and TRBJ1-6; the match to TRBD1 covers 8 bases. J was trimmed by 4 bases and V by 5 bases; bases with no gene match: 7. This CDR3 comprises 16 residues. Germline loops: CDR1 WSHSY, CDR2 SAAADI. This chain's CDR3 is CASSFGTGGYNSPLHF. The CDR3 DNA follows: TGCGCCAGCAGTTTTGGGACAGGTGGATATAATTCACCCCTCCACTTT.

The chain combines TRBV30 with TRBJ1-6; unclear D gene. Germline lookup yields CDR1 GTSNPN and CDR2 SVGIG (reference sequence). V gave up 5 bases and J gave up 6 bases, with 20 bases separating them. The CDR3 runs to 16 residues. The CDR3 sequence: CAWWGRAEAINSPLHF. The CDR3 DNA follows: TGTGCCTGGTGGGGAAGGGCCGAGGCGATTAATTCACCCCTCCACTTT. The full variable domain, its missing parts supplied by reference TRBV30 and TRBJ1-6, is SQTIHQWPATLVQPVGSPLSLECTVEGTSNPNLYWYRQAAGRGLQLLFYSVGIGQISSEVPQNLSASRPQDRQFILSSKKLLLSDSGFYLCAWWGRAEAINSPLHFGNGTRLTVT.

This clone has more than one count but fewer than ten. CDR3 residues: CASSGRGREAGYTF. CDR3 sequence (DNA): TGTGCCAGCAGTGGAAGGGGAAGGGAGGCTGGCTACACCTTC. The chain has TRBV2 and TRBJ1-2; D is perhaps TRBD1 (5 bases). The CDR3 length is 14 residues. Trimming pared 4 bases from V and 7 bases from J, leaving 16 bases between. In germline, CDR1 is SNHLY, CDR2 FYNNEI.